This entry lists 27 T cell receptor beta chains sequenced from one sample in a study of cytomegalovirus exposure and HLA in healthy donors. Vbeta (60) and Jbeta (13) primers were used in the PCR. Assay: immunoSEQ multiplex PCR; the TCRdb copy retains only in-frame clones and omits some. This sample has 100,000 to 150,000 clones, with 65% to 90% found just once. Sequencing was carried out using PBMCs. Receptors originate from a man between 18 and 35 years old in good health and CMV-seronegative.

The rearrangement uses TRBV7-2 and TRBJ1-2, with 7 nucleotides matching TRBD1. Germline V gives CDR1 SGHTA, CDR2 FQGNSA. V was pared by 5 bases and J by 4 bases, with 16 bases of the junction left unmatched. The CDR3 spans 17 residues. The CDR3 nucleotides are TGTGCCAGCAGCCCAGGGGGAGTTCACGTCAGTAGCTATGGCTACACCTTC. It yields the protein CASSPGGVHVSSYGYTF.

The rearrangement uses TRBV15 and TRBJ1-5; perhaps TRBD1 as D (6 bases). CDR1 is LNHNV and CDR2 is YYDKDF in the germline V gene (reference sequence). The V gene lost 0 bases and the J gene lost 2 bases, with 11 bases spanning the gap. The CDR3 is 16 residues long. CDR3 region: CATSRDPGQGNQPQHF. The CDR3 DNA reads as TGTGCCACCAGCAGAGATCCGGGACAAGGCAATCAGCCCCAGCATTTT.

About this clone itself: The junction departs from germline at one end; a sequencing error may be responsible. V usage is TRBV5-6 and J usage is TRBJ1-2, with TRBD1 matching 7 bases. CDR1 SGHDT and CDR2 YYEEEE come from the germline V gene. The CDR3 runs 15 residues. CDR3 DNA sequence: TGTGCCAGCAGGGGACAGTTATCTTCTAATTATGGCTACACCTTC. Amino acid sequence: CASRGQLSSNYGYTF.

This chain joins TRBV7-2 and TRBJ2-7, with a tentative D call TRBD1 (6 bases). With 5 bases removed from V and 1 base from J, the gap between germline ends came to 15 bases. Per germline, CDR1 SGHTA and CDR2 FQGNSA. The CDR3 spans 15 residues. The CDR3, as DNA: TGTGCCAGCAGCCCCAGGCAGGGGATGTCCTACGAGCAGTACTTC. As protein: CASSPRQGMSYEQYF.

The V call is TRBV5-1, the J call TRBJ1-2; 9 bases are shared with TRBD1. Germline values: CDR1 SGHRS, CDR2 YFSETQ. This CDR3 is 15 amino acids long. V trimming: 6 bases; J trimming: 6 bases; junction bases outside the gene matches: 12. The CDR3 protein is CASTQTGGAWDGYTF. DNA for the CDR3: TGCGCCAGCACGCAAACAGGGGGCGCATGGGATGGCTACACCTTC.

The chain links TRBV6-5 to TRBJ1-6; no reliable D call. Trimming pared 6 bases from V and 3 bases from J, leaving 9 bases between. The CDR3 spans 14 residues. Per the germline V gene, CDR1 is MNHEY and CDR2 is SVGAGI. The CDR3 loop reads CASRPPGYNSPLHF. The CDR3 nucleotides are TGTGCCAGCAGACCTCCGGGCTATAATTCACCCCTCCACTTT.

The sample holds a few counts of this clone. V is TRBV11-1 and J is TRBJ2-7, with 11 bases identical to TRBD2. Germline V gene lookup returns CDR1 SGHAT and CDR2 FQDESV (reference sequence). The CDR3 is 18 residues long. V shed 1 base and J 4 bases; nucleotides not matched to a gene: 12. The CDR3 coding sequence is TGTGCCAGCAGCTTAGTCGGTAGCGGGGGGGCCAAGTATTACGAGCAGTACTTC. Protein product: CASSLVGSGGAKYYEQYF.

CDR3 loop: CASSLDRDTEAFF. CDR3 sequence (DNA): TGTGCCAGCAGCCTTGACCGGGACACTGAAGCTTTCTTT. The gene calls are TRBV14 and TRBJ1-1; unclear D gene. Germline V gene lookup returns CDR1 SGHDN and CDR2 FVKESK. V was cut by 4 bases and J by 3 bases, with 9 bases left in between. The CDR3 has 13 amino acids.

The V call is TRBV30, the J call TRBJ2-1; 7 positions agree with TRBD1. After removal of 6 bases from V and 12 bases from J, the junction contained 11 bases not matched to a gene. This CDR3 region has 12 residues. Per the germline V gene, CDR1 is GTSNPN and CDR2 is SVGIG (reference sequence). The CDR3 region has the DNA TGTGCCTGCGTCAGGCCCTCAGGGGGGCAGTTCTTC. This encodes CACVRPSGGQFF.

The chain recombines TRBV27 with TRBJ2-7, with 11 positions matching TRBD2. Germline CDR1 reads MNHEY; CDR2 reads SMNVEV (reference sequence). Losses at the gene ends were 7 bases for V and 2 bases for J; bases not matched to a gene: 7. This CDR3 comprises 15 residues. This CDR3 reads CASKVGLAGTYEQYF. In nucleotides, the CDR3 is TGTGCCAGCAAAGTTGGACTAGCGGGTACCTACGAGCAGTACTTC.

The chain carries TRBV13 and TRBJ2-7, with 10 bases aligning to TRBD1. The CDR3 totals 15 residues. Losses at the gene ends were 3 bases for V and 3 bases for J; bases not matched to a gene: 5. Germline V lookup: CDR1 PRHDT, CDR2 FYEKMQ (reference sequence). The CDR3: CASSFPGQGYYEQYF. In DNA, the CDR3 is TGTGCCAGCAGCTTCCCGGGACAGGGGTACTACGAGCAGTACTTC.

This chain uses TRBV7-8 with TRBJ1-3, with a weak D call TRBD1 (5 bases). CDR3 length equals 17 residues. Germline loops: CDR1 SGHVS, CDR2 FQNEAQ. V gave up 4 bases and J gave up 3 bases, with 19 bases separating them. CDR3 sequence reads: CASSSGSGLGYGNTIYF. Here the CDR3 DNA reads TGTGCCAGCAGCTCTGGTTCGGGACTTGGTTATGGAAACACCATATATTTT.

The CDR3 spells CASRRDSSSYNEQFF. The CDR3 coding sequence is TGTGCCAGCAGACGGGACAGCAGCTCCTACAATGAGCAGTTCTTC. This sequence joins TRBV6-5 and TRBJ2-1, with TRBD1 matching 7 bases. With 6 bases clipped from V and 0 bases from J, the junction kept 5 bases outside the gene matches. Germline CDR1 MNHEY, CDR2 SVGAGI. The CDR3 runs to 15 residues.

The J gene is TRBJ1-4, the V gene TRBV10-3; 10 bases line up with TRBD1. The CDR3 consists of 17 residues. Germline V gene sequence: CDR1 ENHRY, CDR2 SYGVKD. With V trimmed by 5 bases and J by 8 bases, 14 bases remained unmatched. The CDR3 loop reads CAISLKATGTGVEKLFF. Here the CDR3 DNA reads TGTGCCATCAGTCTTAAAGCGACCGGGACAGGGGTCGAAAAACTGTTTTTT.

The J gene is TRBJ1-2, the V gene TRBV19, with D possibly being TRBD1 (6 bases). The germline V gene has CDR1 LNHDA and CDR2 SQIVND (reference sequence). Deletions cut 2 bases from V and 6 bases from J, with 10 bases between. This CDR3 is 13 amino acids long. This CDR3 reads CASSILRTDGYTF. CDR3 DNA: TGTGCCAGTAGTATACTCCGGACAGATGGCTACACCTTC.

J is TRBJ1-1 and V is TRBV6-1, with no clear D. CDR1 and CDR2 from the germline V gene are MNHNS and SASEGT. V was shortened by 6 bases and J by 0 bases, with 14 bases between the two germline ends. This CDR3 has 15 residues. The CDR3 nucleotides are TGTGCCAGCAGCCCCCAATTGGGCCTGAACACTGAAGCTTTCTTT. Protein sequence: CASSPQLGLNTEAFF.

The chain joins TRBV27 to TRBJ2-2, with D maybe TRBD2 (6 bases). The V end lost 1 base, the J end lost 7 bases, and 13 bases lay between the germline ends. The CDR3 has 15 residues. CDR1 and CDR2 from the germline V gene are MNHEY and SMNVEV (reference sequence). The CDR3 here is CASSLYSPTSGELFF. The CDR3 DNA reads as TGTGCCAGCAGTTTATATTCCCCGACTAGCGGGGAGCTGTTTTTT.

A few counts support this clone. The V and J genes are TRBV2 and TRBJ2-7; maybe TRBD2 (6 bases). Germline-derived CDR1 and CDR2 are SNHLY and FYNNEI. V lost 2 bases and J lost 0, with 8 bases in between. This CDR3 has 14 amino acids. In DNA form, the CDR3 reads TGTGCCAGCAGTGAATGGGGGGTCTCCTACGAGCAGTACTTC. Translation: CASSEWGVSYEQYF.

V usage is TRBV6-4 and J usage is TRBJ2-1; possibly TRBD1 for D (5 bases). Germline V gene sequence: CDR1 MRHNA, CDR2 SNTAGT. Trimming took off 5 bases at V and 1 base at J, with 6 bases between the two ends. This CDR3 is 13 amino acids long. CDR3 sequence reads: CASSQGSYNEQFF. The CDR3 DNA reads TGTGCCAGCAGTCAGGGATCCTACAATGAGCAGTTCTTC.

The chain couples TRBV11-2 to TRBJ2-1, with D perhaps TRBD1 (6 bases). The CDR3 runs 14 residues. The V gene's germline CDR1 is SGHAT and CDR2 FQNNGV. Trimming removed 5 bases from V and 9 bases from J, with 17 bases in between. The CDR3, as DNA: TGTGCCAGCAGCCGTAGGGACACCCACACTGAGCAGTTCTTC. This sequence encodes CASSRRDTHTEQFF.

The CDR3 nucleotides read TGTGCCAGCAGTCCACCCTGGGAGGGCGAGCAGTACTTC. It translates to CASSPPWEGEQYF. J is TRBJ2-7 and V is TRBV6-5; 7 nucleotides align to TRBD2. This CDR3 is built from 13 residues. Germline-derived CDR1 and CDR2 are MNHEY and SVGAGI. With V trimmed by 5 bases and J by 6 bases, 7 bases remained unmatched.

V usage is TRBV5-5 and J usage is TRBJ1-1, with TRBD1 matching over 7 bases. The V gene's germline CDR1 is SGHKS and CDR2 YYEKEE (reference sequence). With 4 bases clipped from V and 5 bases from J, the junction kept 17 bases outside the gene matches. This CDR3 region has 17 residues. CDR3 sequence: CASSVFRGGAVWTEAFF. The CDR3 region has the DNA TGTGCCAGCAGCGTTTTTCGAGGGGGCGCGGTTTGGACTGAAGCTTTCTTT.

This clone has more than one count but fewer than ten. The V and J genes are TRBV12-5 and TRBJ1-1; the D gene is possibly TRBD1 (5 bases). The CDR3 sequence is 14 residues long. The ends were cut back, 0 bases at V and 6 bases at J, with 11 bases in the middle. Germline CDR1 LGHNT, CDR2 FRNRAP. The CDR3 DNA reads TGTGCTAGTGGTTTGGTCGGGGGGGGAGCTGAAGCTTTCTTT. Its protein is CASGLVGGGAEAFF. Full variable domain (rest looked up from reference TRBV12-5 and TRBJ1-1): DARVTQTPRHKVTEMGQEVTMRCQPILGHNTVFWYRQTMMQGLELLAYFRNRAPLDDSGMPKDRFSAEMPDATLATLKIQPSEPRDSAVYFCASGLVGGGAEAFFGQGTRLTVV.

The chain uses TRBV19 and TRBJ2-7; 7 bases are shared with TRBD1. The CDR3 spans 14 residues. V shed 4 bases and J 2 bases; nucleotides not matched to a gene: 5. Germline CDR1 is LNHDA and CDR2 is SQIVND (reference sequence). The CDR3 DNA is TGTGCCAGTAGTAACTCGGACAGGACCTACGAGCAGTACTTC. Translation: CASSNSDRTYEQYF.

V usage is TRBV4-3 and J usage is TRBJ1-2, with a tentative D call TRBD1 (6 bases). Germline CDR1 and CDR2: LGHNA and YSLEER. The V end was cut by 1 base, the J end by 4 bases, with 16 bases between. This CDR3 has 16 residues. The CDR3 region has the DNA TGCGCCAGCAGCCAAGGGGCGGGGGGCGCGGGCTATGGCTACACCTTC. Protein sequence: CASSQGAGGAGYGYTF.

The genes are TRBV5-1 and TRBJ2-3, with D hard to call. The CDR3 consists of 17 residues. Trimming stripped 0 bases from V and 4 bases from J, with 18 bases between. In germline, CDR1 is SGHRS, CDR2 YFSETQ. The CDR3 reads CASSLESTPRFPDTQYF. CDR3 bases: TGCGCCAGCAGCTTGGAGAGTACCCCACGATTCCCAGATACGCAGTATTTT.

The chain links TRBV7-3 to TRBJ2-5; 7 nucleotides agree with TRBD1. The V gene's germline CDR1 is SGHTA and CDR2 FQGTGA. This CDR3 has 17 residues. V trimming: 4 bases; J trimming: 0 bases; junction bases outside the gene matches: 11. The CDR3, as DNA: TGTGCCAGCAGCTCCAACCTTCAGGGGACAGACCAAGAGACCCAGTACTTC. Protein product: CASSSNLQGTDQETQYF.